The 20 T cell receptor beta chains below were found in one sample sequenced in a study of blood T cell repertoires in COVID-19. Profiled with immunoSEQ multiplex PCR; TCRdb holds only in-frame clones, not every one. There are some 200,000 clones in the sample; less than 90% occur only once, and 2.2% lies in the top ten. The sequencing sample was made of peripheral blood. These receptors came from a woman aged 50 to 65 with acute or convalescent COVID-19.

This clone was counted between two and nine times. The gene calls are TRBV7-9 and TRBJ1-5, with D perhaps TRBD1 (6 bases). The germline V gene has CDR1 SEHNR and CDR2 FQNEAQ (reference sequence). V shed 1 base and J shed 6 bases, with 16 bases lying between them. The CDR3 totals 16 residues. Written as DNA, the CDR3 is TGTGCCAGCAGCTTAGGGGCAGGGGATAGGACTCAGCCCCAGCATTTT. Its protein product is CASSLGAGDRTQPQHF.

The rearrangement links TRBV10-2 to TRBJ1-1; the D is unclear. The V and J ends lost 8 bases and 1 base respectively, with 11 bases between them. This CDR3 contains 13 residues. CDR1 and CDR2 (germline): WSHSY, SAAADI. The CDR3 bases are TGCGCCAGCGTTATTACTGAGAACACTGAAGCTTTCTTT. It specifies CASVITENTEAFF.

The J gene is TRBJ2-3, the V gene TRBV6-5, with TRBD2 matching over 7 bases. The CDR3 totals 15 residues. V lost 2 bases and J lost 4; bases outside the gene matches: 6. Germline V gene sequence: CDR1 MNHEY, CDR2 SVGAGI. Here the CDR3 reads CASSYGGSSPDTQYF. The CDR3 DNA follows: TGTGCCAGCAGTTACGGCGGGAGTTCACCAGATACGCAGTATTTT.

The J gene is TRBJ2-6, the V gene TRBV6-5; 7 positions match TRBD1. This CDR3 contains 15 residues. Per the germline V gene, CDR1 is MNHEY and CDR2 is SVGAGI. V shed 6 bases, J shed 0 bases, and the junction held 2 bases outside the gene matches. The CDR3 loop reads CASSHRGSGANVLTF. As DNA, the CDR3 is TGTGCCAGCAGCCACAGGGGCTCTGGGGCCAACGTCCTGACTTTC.

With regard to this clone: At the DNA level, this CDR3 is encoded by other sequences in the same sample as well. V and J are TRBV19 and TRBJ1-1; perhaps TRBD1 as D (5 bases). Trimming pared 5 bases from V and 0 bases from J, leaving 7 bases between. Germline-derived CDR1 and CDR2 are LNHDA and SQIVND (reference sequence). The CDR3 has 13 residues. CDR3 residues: CASSPTVNTEAFF. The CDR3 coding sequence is TGTGCCAGTAGTCCGACAGTGAACACTGAAGCTTTCTTT.

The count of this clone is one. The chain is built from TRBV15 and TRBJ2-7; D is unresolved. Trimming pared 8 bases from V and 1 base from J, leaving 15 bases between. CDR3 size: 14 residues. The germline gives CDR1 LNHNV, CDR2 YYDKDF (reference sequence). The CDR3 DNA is TGTGCCACCTCACCCCGTGTCAGTTCCTACGAGCAGTACTTC. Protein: CATSPRVSSYEQYF.

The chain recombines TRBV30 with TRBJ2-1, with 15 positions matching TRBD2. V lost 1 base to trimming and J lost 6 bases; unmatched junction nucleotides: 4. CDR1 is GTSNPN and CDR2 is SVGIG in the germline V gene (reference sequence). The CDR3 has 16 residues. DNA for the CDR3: TGTGCCTGGAGTGGGACTAGCGGGAGGGCGGGCAATGAGCAGTTCTTC. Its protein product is CAWSGTSGRAGNEQFF.

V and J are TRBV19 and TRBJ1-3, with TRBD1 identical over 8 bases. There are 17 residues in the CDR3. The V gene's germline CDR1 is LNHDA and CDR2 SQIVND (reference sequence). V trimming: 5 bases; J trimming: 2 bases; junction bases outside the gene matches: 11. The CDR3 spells CASSAFHQGAPGNTIYF. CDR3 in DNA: TGTGCCAGTAGTGCATTCCACCAGGGGGCTCCTGGAAACACCATATATTTT.

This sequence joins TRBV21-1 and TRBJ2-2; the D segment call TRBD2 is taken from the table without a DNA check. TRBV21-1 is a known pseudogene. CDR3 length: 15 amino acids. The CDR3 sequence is CASSDGGVGTGELFF. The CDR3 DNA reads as TGTGCCAGCAGCGATGGCGGGGTCGGCACCGGGGAGCTGTTTTTT.

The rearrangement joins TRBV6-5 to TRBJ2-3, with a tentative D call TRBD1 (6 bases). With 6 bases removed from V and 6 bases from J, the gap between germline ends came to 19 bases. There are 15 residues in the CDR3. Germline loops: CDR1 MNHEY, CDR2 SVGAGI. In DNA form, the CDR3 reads TGTGCCAGCAGCCGGGACATGGAAGGACGTGATACGCAGTATTTT. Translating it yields CASSRDMEGRDTQYF.

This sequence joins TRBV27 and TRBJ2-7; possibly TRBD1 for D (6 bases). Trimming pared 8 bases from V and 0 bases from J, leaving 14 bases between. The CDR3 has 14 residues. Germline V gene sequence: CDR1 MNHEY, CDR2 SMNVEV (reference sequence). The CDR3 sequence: CASHRAESSYEQYF. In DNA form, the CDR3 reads TGTGCCAGCCACAGGGCGGAAAGCTCCTACGAGCAGTACTTC.

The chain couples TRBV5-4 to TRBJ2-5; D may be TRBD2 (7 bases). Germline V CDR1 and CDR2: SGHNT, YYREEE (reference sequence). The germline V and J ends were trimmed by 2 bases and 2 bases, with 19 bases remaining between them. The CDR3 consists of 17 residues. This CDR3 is CASSFPGALGGQETQYF. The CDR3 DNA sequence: TGTGCCAGCAGCTTCCCGGGGGCGCTGGGAGGGCAAGAGACCCAGTACTTC.

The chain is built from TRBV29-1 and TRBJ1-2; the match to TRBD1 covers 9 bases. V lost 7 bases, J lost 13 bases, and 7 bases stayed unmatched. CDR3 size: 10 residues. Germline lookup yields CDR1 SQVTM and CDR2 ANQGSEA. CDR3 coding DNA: TGCAGCGCCGGGACAGGGCTTGTCACCTTC. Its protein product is CSAGTGLVTF.

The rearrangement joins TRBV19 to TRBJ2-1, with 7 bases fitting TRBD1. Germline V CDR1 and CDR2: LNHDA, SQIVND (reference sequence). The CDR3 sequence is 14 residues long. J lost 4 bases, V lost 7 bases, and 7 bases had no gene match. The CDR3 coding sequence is TGTGCCAGTACCACGACGGGACAGTACAATGAGCAGTTCTTC. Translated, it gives CASTTTGQYNEQFF.

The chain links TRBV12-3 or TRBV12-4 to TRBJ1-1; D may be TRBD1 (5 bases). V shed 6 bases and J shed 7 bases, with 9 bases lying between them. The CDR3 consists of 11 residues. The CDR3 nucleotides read TGTGCCAGCAGCCGACAGTTTGAAGCTTTCTTT. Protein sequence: CASSRQFEAFF.

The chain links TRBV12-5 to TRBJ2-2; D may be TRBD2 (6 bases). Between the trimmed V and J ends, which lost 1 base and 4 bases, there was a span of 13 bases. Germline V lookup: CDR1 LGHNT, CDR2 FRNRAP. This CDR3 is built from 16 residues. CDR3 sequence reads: CASGLAIAATTGELFF. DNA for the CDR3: TGTGCTAGTGGTTTGGCCATAGCGGCCACCACCGGGGAGCTGTTTTTT.

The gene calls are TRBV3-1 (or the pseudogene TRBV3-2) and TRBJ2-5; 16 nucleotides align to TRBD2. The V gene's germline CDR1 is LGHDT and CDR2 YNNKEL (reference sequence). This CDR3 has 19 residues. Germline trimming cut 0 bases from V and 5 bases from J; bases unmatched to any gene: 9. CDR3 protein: CASSQEKGLAGGPGETQYF. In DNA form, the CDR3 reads TGTGCCAGCAGCCAAGAGAAGGGACTAGCGGGGGGGCCAGGGGAGACCCAGTACTTC.

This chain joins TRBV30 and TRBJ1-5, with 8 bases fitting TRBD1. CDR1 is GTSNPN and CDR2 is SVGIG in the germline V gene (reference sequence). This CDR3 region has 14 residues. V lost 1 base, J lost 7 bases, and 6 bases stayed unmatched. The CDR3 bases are TGTGCCTGGAGTGCCGGACAGGGTGGGCAGCCCCAGCATTTT. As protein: CAWSAGQGGQPQHF.

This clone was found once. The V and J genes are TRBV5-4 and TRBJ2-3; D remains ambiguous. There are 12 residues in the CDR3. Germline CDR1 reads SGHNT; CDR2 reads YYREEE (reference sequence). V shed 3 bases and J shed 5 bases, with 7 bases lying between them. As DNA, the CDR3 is TGTGCCAGCAGCTACCTATTAGATACGCAGTATTTT. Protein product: CASSYLLDTQYF.

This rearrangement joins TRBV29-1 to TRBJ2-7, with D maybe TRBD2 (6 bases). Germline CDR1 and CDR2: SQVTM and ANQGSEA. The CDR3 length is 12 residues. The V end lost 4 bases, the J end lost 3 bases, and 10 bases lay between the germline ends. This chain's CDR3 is CSVVPSDYEQYF. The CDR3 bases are TGCAGCGTTGTGCCTAGCGACTACGAGCAGTACTTC.